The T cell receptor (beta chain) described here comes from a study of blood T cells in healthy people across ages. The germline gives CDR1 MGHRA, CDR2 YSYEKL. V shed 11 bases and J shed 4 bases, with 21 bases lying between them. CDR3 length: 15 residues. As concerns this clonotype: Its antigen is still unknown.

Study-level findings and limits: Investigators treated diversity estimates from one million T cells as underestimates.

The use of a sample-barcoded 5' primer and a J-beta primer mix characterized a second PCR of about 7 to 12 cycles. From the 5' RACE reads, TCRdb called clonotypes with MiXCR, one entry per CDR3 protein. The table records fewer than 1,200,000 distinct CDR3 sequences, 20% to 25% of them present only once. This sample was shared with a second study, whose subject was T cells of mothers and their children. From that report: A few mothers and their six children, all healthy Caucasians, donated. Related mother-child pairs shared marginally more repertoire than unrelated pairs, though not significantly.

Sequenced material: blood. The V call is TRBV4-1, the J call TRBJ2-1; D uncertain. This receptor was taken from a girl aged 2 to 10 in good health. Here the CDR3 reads CASCFSPTVYNEQFF. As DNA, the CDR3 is TGCGCCTCCTGCTTTAGCCCTACCGTTTACAATGAGCAGTTCTTC.